These 11 T cell receptor beta chains came from one sample sequenced in a study of cytomegalovirus exposure and HLA in healthy donors. A multiplex PCR was run with 60 Vbeta primers and 13 Jbeta primers. Using immunoSEQ multiplex PCR, the repertoire was profiled, and TCRdb retains in-frame clones only, with some absent. The profile covers 120,000 to 150,000 clones, with roughly 85% appearing a single time and less than 4% taken by the ten largest. Sequences were obtained from PBMCs. Receptors were obtained from a male donor in good health and CMV-seronegative.

The V call is TRBV7-9, the J call TRBJ2-3, with D perhaps TRBD2 (6 bases). V lost 1 base to trimming and J lost 5 bases, with 16 bases between them. CDR1 and CDR2 from the germline V gene are SEHNR and FQNEAQ (reference sequence). The CDR3 covers 16 residues. The CDR3 sequence: CASSLGIGEELDTQYF. CDR3 coding DNA: TGTGCCAGCAGCTTAGGAATAGGGGAGGAATTAGATACGCAGTATTTT.

This clone came up a few times. This sequence joins TRBV7-2 and TRBJ2-1; weak D call: TRBD1 (5 bases). Germline CDR1 SGHTA, CDR2 FQGNSA. Trimming took off 3 bases at V and 2 bases at J, with 8 bases between the two ends. CDR3 length: 14 amino acids. The CDR3 protein is CASSFWGPYNEQFF. The CDR3 DNA follows: TGTGCCAGCAGCTTTTGGGGCCCCTACAATGAGCAGTTCTTC.

The gene calls are TRBV19 and TRBJ2-3; no clear D gene. This CDR3 has 15 residues. In germline, CDR1 is LNHDA, CDR2 SQIVND (reference sequence). V was clipped by 5 bases and J by 0 bases, with 12 bases between them. CDR3 sequence reads: CASSRWAESTDTQYF. Written as DNA, the CDR3 is TGTGCCAGTAGTCGCTGGGCAGAGAGCACAGATACGCAGTATTTT.

This rearrangement joins TRBV27 to TRBJ2-1, with a tentative D call TRBD2 (5 bases). CDR1 and CDR2 (germline): MNHEY, SMNVEV (reference sequence). V was shortened by 4 bases and J by 7 bases, with 17 bases between the two germline ends. The length of the CDR3 is 15 residues. In DNA, the CDR3 is TGTGCCAGCAGTTACCCGAATTTTGAGGGTAATGAGCAGTTCTTC. Translated: CASSYPNFEGNEQFF.

This rearrangement joins TRBV4-3 to TRBJ2-1; 11 bases are a match to TRBD2. V shed 4 bases and J 0 bases; nucleotides not matched to a gene: 2. The CDR3 has 16 amino acids. Germline V lookup: CDR1 LGHNA, CDR2 YSLEER. The CDR3 coding sequence is TGCGCCAGCAGCCCGACTAGCGGGGCCTCCTACAATGAGCAGTTCTTC. This translates into CASSPTSGASYNEQFF.

This chain connects TRBV7-2 to TRBJ2-5, with D possibly matching TRBD1 (5 bases). Germline values: CDR1 SGHTA, CDR2 FQGNSA. V lost 0 bases to trimming and J lost 4 bases, with 6 bases between them. The CDR3 loop spans 13 amino acids. The CDR3 loop is CASSLAQGETQYF. The CDR3 DNA follows: TGTGCCAGCAGCTTAGCTCAGGGAGAGACCCAGTACTTC. Supplemented by reference TRBV7-2 and TRBJ2-5, the full variable domain reads GAGVSQSPSNKVTEKGKDVELRCDPISGHTALYWYRQSLGQGLEFLIYFQGNSAPDKSGLPSDRFSAERTGGSVSTLTIQRTQQEDSAVYLCASSLAQGETQYFGPGTRLLVL.

The J gene is TRBJ1-1, the V gene TRBV6-5; the D is unclear. CDR3 length: 11 amino acids. The germline gives CDR1 MNHEY, CDR2 SVGAGI. Trimming took 5 bases from V and 3 from J, leaving 4 bases between them. CDR3 sequence (DNA): TGTGCCAGCAGTACTTACACTGAAGCTTTCTTT. This translates into CASSTYTEAFF.

The chain has TRBV10-3 and TRBJ1-1; 7 bases match TRBD1. The CDR3 is 12 residues long. Germline CDR1 ENHRY, CDR2 SYGVKD. J gave up 3 bases and V 5 bases, and 0 bases lay outside the gene matches. The CDR3 sequence: CAISTGDTEAFF. The CDR3 nucleotides are TGTGCCATCAGTACAGGGGACACTGAAGCTTTCTTT.

The chain couples TRBV4-1 to TRBJ1-6, with 10 positions matching TRBD1. V dropped 3 bases and J dropped 7; count of bases not matched to a gene: 6. This CDR3 has 16 residues. Germline loops: CDR1 MGHRA, CDR2 YSYEKL. The CDR3 protein is CASSHERDRGNSPLHF. CDR3 nucleotide sequence: TGCGCCAGCAGCCACGAGAGGGACAGGGGCAATTCACCCCTCCACTTT.

This chain links TRBV29-1 with TRBJ2-6, with a weak D call TRBD1 (6 bases). The CDR3 length is 14 residues. V shed 6 bases and J shed 1 base, with 10 bases lying between them. In germline, CDR1 is SQVTM, CDR2 ANQGSEA. CDR3 in DNA: TGCAGCGTCTCCGACAGGTCTGGGGCCAACGTCCTGACTTTC. It encodes CSVSDRSGANVLTF.

The chain couples TRBV25-1 to TRBJ2-3; 16 nucleotides agree with TRBD2. The CDR3 loop spans 18 amino acids. The germline CDR1 and CDR2 sequences are MGHDK and SYGVNS. The J segment lost 2 bases and the V segment lost 2 bases, leaving 4 bases of the junction unmatched. The CDR3 sequence is CASSETGLAGGHTDTQYF. DNA for the CDR3: TGTGCCAGCAGTGAAACGGGACTAGCGGGGGGGCACACAGATACGCAGTATTTT.